These 8 T cell receptor beta chains came from one sample sequenced in a study of response to subunit inactivated influenza vaccine. TCRdb called the RT-PCR reads again in MiXCR, with one record for every CDR3 protein. The table includes around 480,000 distinct CDR3 sequences, approximately 17% detected once. Sample: CD4+ T cells sorted from PBMCs, taken around 25 months after vaccination. The receptors were sampled from a man aged 50 to 75 who received an inactivated influenza vaccine.

This clonotype has more than one count but fewer than ten. CDR3 in amino acids: CASSQDDRGRETQYF. The CDR3 DNA sequence: TGTGCCAGCAGCCAAGATGACAGGGGTCGGGAGACCCAGTACTTC. The chain links TRBV14 to TRBJ2-5; 8 bases are shared with TRBD1. This CDR3 has 15 amino acids. CDR1 SGHDN and CDR2 FVKESK come from the germline V gene. V gave up 0 bases and J gave up 5 bases; unmatched junction bases: 5.

This clonotype was recorded a few times. The chain uses TRBV24-1 and TRBJ2-3, with 7 bases identical to TRBD1. Looked up from germline, CDR1 is KGHDR and CDR2 is SFDVKD. The CDR3 spans 16 residues. V was clipped by 4 bases and J by 3 bases; unmatched bases: 9. The CDR3 protein is CATSDADRAATDTQYF. CDR3 sequence (DNA): TGTGCCACCAGTGACGCAGACAGGGCGGCGACAGATACGCAGTATTTT.

The chain couples TRBV20-1 to TRBJ2-7; D perhaps matches TRBD1 (6 bases). This CDR3 has 11 amino acids. Between the trimmed V and J ends, which lost 4 bases and 5 bases, there was a span of 9 bases. The germline V gene has CDR1 DFQATT and CDR2 SNEGSKA (reference sequence). CDR3 DNA sequence: TGCAGTGCTAAACAGGGTAACGAGCAGTACTTC. Protein sequence: CSAKQGNEQYF.

The rearrangement links TRBV5-6 to TRBJ2-4, with D perhaps being TRBD1 or TRBD2 (5 bases each). The CDR3 is 14 amino acids. Germline CDR1 is SGHDT and CDR2 is YYEEEE. Trimming cost V 3 bases and J 4 bases, with 11 bases left between them. The CDR3 loop is CASSSRDPKNIQYF. CDR3 sequence (DNA): TGTGCCAGCAGCTCCCGGGACCCTAAAAACATTCAGTACTTC.

This clonotype showed up just a few times. J is TRBJ2-7 and V is TRBV28; unclear D gene. This CDR3 region has 11 residues. Germline lookup yields CDR1 MDHEN and CDR2 SYDVKM. V shed 5 bases and J shed 3 bases, with 5 bases lying between them. CDR3 DNA sequence: TGTGCCAGCAGTATCCTCTACGAGCAGTACTTC. It is translated as CASSILYEQYF.

This clonotype was observed many times. The chain has TRBV29-1 and TRBJ1-1, with D hard to call. Per the germline V gene, CDR1 is SQVTM and CDR2 is ANQGSEA. This CDR3 comprises 10 residues. V was clipped by 7 bases and J by 7 bases, with 10 bases between them. Here the CDR3 reads CSAATDEAFF. The CDR3 DNA reads as TGCAGCGCCGCGACCGATGAAGCTTTCTTT.

This clonotype was seen only a few times. V gene TRBV12-3 or TRBV12-4 combines with J gene TRBJ1-1, with 10 positions matching TRBD1. CDR3 length equals 14 residues. The V segment lost 6 bases and the J segment 8 bases; nucleotides outside the gene matches: 9. CDR3 loop: CASRPGQGPREAFF. The CDR3 nucleotides are TGTGCCAGCAGACCGGGACAGGGGCCCAGAGAAGCTTTCTTT.

In this sample, this clonotype turned up many times. The CDR3 sequence: CSASYRDGYTF. The CDR3 DNA is TGCAGTGCTAGTTACAGGGATGGCTACACCTTC. V usage is TRBV20-1 and J usage is TRBJ1-2, with a weak D call TRBD1 (6 bases). CDR3 size: 11 residues. Germline V CDR1 and CDR2: DFQATT, SNEGSKA (reference sequence). V shed 3 bases and J shed 6 bases, with 8 bases lying between them.